The rows below give T cell receptor beta chains drawn from one sample of a study of shared clonotypes between healthy human individuals. This table comes from immunoSEQ multiplex PCR, and its TCRdb copy is limited to in-frame clones, with some not included. The profile shows about 2 million clones, roughly 95% of them singletons. The material sequenced was naive CD8+ T cells sorted from blood. These TCRs come from a man aged 18 to 30 in good health. The CDR3 runs from the conserved cysteine through the conserved F or W. The order of the fields is V gene, J gene, clone size, D gene, CDR3 protein, CDR3 DNA. D genes are given only for firm matches. Expanded clones are given a class, and other clones once, few, many or no size at all.

TRBV7-9,TRBJ1-2,NA,NA,CASSLESFYGYTF,TGTGCCAGCAGCTTAGAAAGTTTCTATGGCTACACCTTC
TRBV28,TRBJ1-3,NA,NA,CASSFDSPHSGNTIYF,TGTGCCAGCAGTTTCGACAGTCCTCACTCTGGAAACACCATATATTTT
TRBV4-1,TRBJ1-4,NA,NA,CASSQGPDNEKLFF,TGCGCCAGCAGCCAAGGACCGGATAATGAAAAACTGTTTTTT
TRBV5-1,TRBJ2-7,NA,NA,CASSLGSESSYEQYF,TGCGCCAGCAGCTTGGGTTCGGAAAGCTCCTACGAGCAGTACTTC
TRBV9,TRBJ2-7,NA,NA,CASSVGADGPYEQYF,TGTGCCAGCAGCGTAGGCGCGGACGGGCCCTACGAGCAGTACTTC
TRBV30,TRBJ2-2,NA,NA,CAWNANTGELFF,TGTGCCTGGAATGCGAACACCGGGGAGCTGTTTTTT
TRBV10-3,TRBJ2-1,NA,NA,CAISSSVGYNEQFF,TGTGCCATCTCCTCTAGTGTAGGCTACAATGAGCAGTTCTTC
TRBV5-1,TRBJ2-7,NA,TRBD1,CASSWGQGSYEQYF,TGCGCCAGCAGCTGGGGACAGGGCTCCTACGAGCAGTACTTC
TRBV21-1,TRBJ2-7,NA,NA,CASSKWSGKIHEQYF,TGTGCCAGCAGCAAATGGTCAGGGAAAATCCACGAGCAGTACTTC
TRBV7-2,TRBJ2-1,NA,TRBD1,CASSPGTGLSSYNEQFF,TGTGCCAGCAGCCCCGGGACAGGTTTATCCTCCTACAATGAGCAGTTCTTC
TRBV6-5,TRBJ2-1,NA,NA,CASSKTVGYNNEQFF,TGTGCCAGCAGCAAAACTGTGGGCTACAACAATGAGCAGTTCTTC
TRBV5-6,TRBJ2-1,once,NA,CASSGVNTHNEQFF,TGTGCCAGCAGCGGCGTTAACACTCACAATGAGCAGTTCTTC
TRBV6-5,TRBJ2-1,NA,TRBD1,CASSYGQGNEQFF,TGTGCCAGCAGTTACGGACAGGGGAATGAGCAGTTCTTC
TRBV27,TRBJ2-3,NA,TRBD2,CASTPLADGTDTQYF,TGTGCCAGCACCCCCCTAGCGGACGGCACAGATACGCAGTATTTT
TRBV5-5,TRBJ2-2,NA,NA,CASSLGANTGELFF,TGTGCCAGCAGCTTGGGGGCGAACACCGGGGAGCTGTTTTTT
TRBV11-2,TRBJ2-7,NA,NA,CASSPGAGYEQYF,TGTGCCAGCAGCCCCGGGGCAGGGTACGAGCAGTACTTC
TRBV7-2,TRBJ2-7,NA,TRBD1,CASSPPGQSYEQYF,TGTGCCAGCAGCCCCCCGGGACAGAGCTACGAGCAGTACTTC
TRBV5-4,TRBJ2-3,NA,NA,CASSSPGEADTQYF,TGTGCCAGCAGCTCCCCGGGGGAGGCAGATACGCAGTATTTT
TRBV4-1,TRBJ2-1,NA,NA,CASSQDVVEPYNEQFF,TGCGCCAGCAGCCAAGATGTCGTGGAGCCTTACAATGAGCAGTTCTTC
TRBV19,TRBJ1-5,many,NA,CASSIRDSNQPQHF,TGTGCCAGTAGTATCAGGGATAGCAATCAGCCCCAGCATTTT
TRBV4-2,TRBJ1-6,NA,TRBD1,CASSQKTGGSSYNSPLHF,TGTGCCAGCAGCCAAAAAACAGGGGGATCCTCCTATAATTCACCCCTCCACTTT
TRBV2,TRBJ2-5,NA,NA,CAILEGAMVETQYF,TGTGCCATTCTGGAGGGGGCGATGGTTGAGACCCAGTACTTC
TRBV4-2,TRBJ1-1,NA,NA,CASSQDWNTEAFF,TGTGCCAGCAGCCAAGATTGGAACACTGAAGCTTTCTTT
TRBV5-5,TRBJ2-7,NA,TRBD2,CASSFGTSYEQYF,TGTGCCAGCAGCTTCGGGACTAGCTACGAGCAGTACTTC
TRBV4-1,TRBJ1-1,NA,NA,CASSQGWPTEAFF,TGCGCCAGCAGCCAAGGATGGCCCACTGAAGCTTTCTTT
TRBV27,TRBJ1-1,NA,NA,CASRSTGTFTEAFF,TGTGCCAGCAGATCAACAGGGACCTTTACTGAAGCTTTCTTT
TRBV29-1,TRBJ1-2,NA,NA,CSAIKPYGYTF,TGCAGCGCTATAAAACCGTATGGCTACACCTTC
TRBV27,TRBJ2-3,NA,NA,CASSLLTADGTDTQYF,TGTGCCAGCAGTTTATTGACCGCCGATGGCACAGATACGCAGTATTTT
TRBV28,TRBJ1-5,few,NA,CASSTGPGQPQHF,TGTGCCAGCAGCACAGGGCCAGGGCAGCCCCAGCATTTT